This T cell receptor (beta chain) was found in a study of cytomegalovirus exposure and HLA in healthy donors. The PCR had 60 Vbeta and 13 Jbeta primers. The protocol was immunoSEQ multiplex PCR, while the TCRdb copy is restricted to in-frame clones and leaves out a portion. The data show some 110,000 clones, 70% to 85% seen once. V was cut by 5 bases and J by 3 bases, with 14 bases left in between. The germline CDR1 and CDR2 sequences are SGHRS and YFSETQ. The CDR3 totals 14 residues. Sample: PBMCs. This sequence originates from a woman aged 40 to 50 in good health and CMV-seropositive. The J gene is TRBJ2-5, the V gene TRBV5-1; D may be TRBD2 (6 bases). CDR3 DNA: TGCGCCAGCAGGGAGACGGGAGCTGAAGAGACCCAGTACTTC. Amino acid sequence: CASRETGAEETQYF.